This T cell receptor beta chain was retrieved from a study of cytomegalovirus exposure and HLA in healthy donors. The germline V gene encodes CDR1 ENHRY and CDR2 SYGVKD. This CDR3 region has 16 residues. V lost 3 bases to trimming and J lost 4 bases; unmatched junction nucleotides: 9. Clones were read by immunoSEQ multiplex PCR, and TCRdb kept only the in-frame ones, dropping some. The sample consists of some 120,000 clones, roughly 90% of them appearing once. J is TRBJ2-1 and V is TRBV10-3; TRBD1 aligns across 7 bases. This receptor was taken from a woman aged 18-30 years in good health and CMV-seronegative. The specimen was PBMCs. CDR3 bases: TGTGCCATCAGTGATCCCCGGGACAGCCATTACAATGAGCAGTTCTTC. It translates to CAISDPRDSHYNEQFF.